The text below deals with one T cell receptor (beta chain). Its antigen is undetermined. The sample comes from a study of CD8 T cells in ankylosing spondylitis. Overall study results and limits: Reactive arthritis synovial fluid and blood previously showed some of these motif variants. Disease-linked clones, CD8+, were relatively rare in peripheral blood. A TCR beta motif of about 8 highly homologous variants appeared characteristic of ankylosing spondylitis blood.

TCR beta libraries were made by quantitative 5'-RACE with molecular barcodes. TCRdb itself ran the 5' RACE reads through MiXCR, one entry per CDR3 protein. The data contain approximately 440,000 distinct CDR3 sequences, approximately 17% of them seen just once; the ten biggest clones take up around 0.92%. The CDR3 is 13 residues long. Germline V gene sequence: CDR1 DFQATT, CDR2 SNEGSKA (reference sequence). Trimming cost V 3 bases and J 1 base; bases outside gene matches: 1. The source material was blood, either unsorted or a sorted T cell fraction (not recorded which). The chain carries TRBV20-1 and TRBJ1-1, with 8 bases lining up with TRBD1. The sequence was collected from a male donor with ankylosing spondylitis. The CDR3 spells CSARGTGNTEAFF. The CDR3 DNA reads TGCAGTGCTAGGGGGACAGGGAACACTGAAGCTTTCTTT.